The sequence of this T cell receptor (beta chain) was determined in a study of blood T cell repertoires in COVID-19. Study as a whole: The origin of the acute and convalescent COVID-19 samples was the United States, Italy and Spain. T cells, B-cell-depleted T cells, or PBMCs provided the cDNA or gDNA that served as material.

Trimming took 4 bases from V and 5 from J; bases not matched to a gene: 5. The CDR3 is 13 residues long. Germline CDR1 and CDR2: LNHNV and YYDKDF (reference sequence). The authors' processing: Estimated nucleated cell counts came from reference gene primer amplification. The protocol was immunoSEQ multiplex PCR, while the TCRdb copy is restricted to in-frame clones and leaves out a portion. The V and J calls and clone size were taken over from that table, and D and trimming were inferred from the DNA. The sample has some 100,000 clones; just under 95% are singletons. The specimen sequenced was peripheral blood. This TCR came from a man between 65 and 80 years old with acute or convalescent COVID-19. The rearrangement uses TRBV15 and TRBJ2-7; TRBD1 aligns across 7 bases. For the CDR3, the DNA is TGTGCCACCAGCAAGACAGGGATGAACGAGCAGTACTTC. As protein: CATSKTGMNEQYF. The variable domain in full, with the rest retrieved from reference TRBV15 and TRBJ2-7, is DAMVIQNPRYQVTQFGKPVTLSCSQTLNHNVMYWYQQKSSQAPKLLFHYYDKDFNNEADTPDNFQSRRPNTSFCFLDIRSPGLGDTAMYLCATSKTGMNEQYFGPGTRLTVT.